The rows below give T cell receptor beta chains drawn from one sample of a study of blood T cell repertoires in COVID-19. Assay: immunoSEQ multiplex PCR; the TCRdb copy retains only in-frame clones and omits some. Of 150,000 to 200,000 clones listed, more than 75% are singletons. Sequences were obtained from PBMCs or T cells enriched from blood (not recorded which). The receptors were sampled from a woman between 50 and 59 years old with acute COVID-19. The CDR3 runs from the conserved cysteine through the conserved F or W. D genes are given only for firm matches. Clone size is not always given. Where it is, it says once, few, many or a class for expanded clones.

size	D	V	J	CDR3	DNA
.	.	TRBV3-1/TRBV3-2	TRBJ1-1	CASSQEGGGTWNTEAFF	TGTGCCAGCAGCCAAGAGGGGGGGGGTACGTGGAACACTGAAGCTTTCTTT
.	TRBD1	TRBV7-2	TRBJ1-4	CASTPDRGTFGEKLFF	TGTGCCAGCACCCCAGACAGGGGAACCTTCGGTGAAAAACTGTTTTTT
.	.	TRBV30	TRBJ2-4	CAWSVPAGKVKNIQYF	TGTGCCTGGAGTGTACCGGCAGGGAAGGTCAAAAACATTCAGTACTTC
.	.	TRBV9	TRBJ2-1	CASSAPPVAEQFF	TGTGCCAGCAGCGCCCCCCCGGTAGCGGAGCAGTTCTTC
.	TRBD2	TRBV4-2	TRBJ2-3	CASSHIAGTSTDTQYF	TGTGCCAGCAGCCATATAGCGGGGACTAGCACAGATACGCAGTATTTT
once	.	TRBV7-6	TRBJ1-1	CASSLAGGGVTEAFF	TGTGCCAGCAGCTTAGCGGGGGGGGGAGTCACTGAAGCTTTCTTT
.	.	TRBV15	TRBJ2-5	CATSRAQGVDETQYF	TGTGCCACCAGCAGAGCACAAGGGGTTGATGAGACCCAGTACTTC
once	.	TRBV6-2/TRBV6-3	TRBJ1-5	CASSYSMRQPQHF	TGTGCCAGCAGTTACTCGATGCGTCAGCCCCAGCATTTT
.	.	TRBV19	TRBJ1-1	CASSVGTGNTEAFF	TGTGCCAGTAGTGTAGGCACAGGGAACACTGAAGCTTTCTTT
.	.	TRBV12-3/TRBV12-4	TRBJ1-2	CASSPSENYGYTF	TGTGCCAGCAGTCCTTCGGAGAACTATGGCTACACCTTC
.	TRBD1	TRBV10-1	TRBJ2-3	CASTGQVGTDTQYF	TGCGCCAGCACGGGACAGGTGGGGACAGATACGCAGTATTTT
.	.	TRBV7-2	TRBJ2-3	CASSLGATDTQYF	TGTGCCAGCAGCTTAGGGGCCACAGATACGCAGTATTTT
.	TRBD2	TRBV28	TRBJ2-5	CASSLSQLAVMQETQYF	TGTGCCAGCAGTTTATCCCAACTAGCGGTTATGCAAGAGACCCAGTACTTC
.	TRBD1	TRBV6-6	TRBJ1-2	CASRPQGNYGYTF	TGTGCCAGCAGACCACAGGGGAACTATGGCTACACCTTC
few	TRBD1	TRBV5-1	TRBJ2-2	CASSLVGPEQGKAGELFF	TGCGCCAGCAGCTTGGTCGGCCCCGAACAGGGGAAAGCCGGGGAGCTGTTTTTT
once	TRBD1	TRBV7-8	TRBJ1-5	CASSFVRTGANQPQHF	TGTGCCAGCAGCTTCGTAAGGACAGGCGCGAATCAGCCCCAGCATTTT
once	.	TRBV25-1	TRBJ1-6	CASDDSSYNSPLHF	TGTGCCAGCGACGACAGCTCCTATAATTCACCCCTCCACTTT
.	TRBD1	TRBV6-5	TRBJ2-3	CASSRRQGSNTQYF	TGTGCCAGCAGTCGTCGACAGGGGTCAAATACGCAGTATTTT
.	.	TRBV24-1	TRBJ1-2	CATSAETFYGYTF	TGTGCCACCAGTGCCGAAACTTTTTATGGCTACACCTTC
once	.	TRBV6-5	TRBJ2-1	CASTQTRGLNEQFF	TGTGCCAGCACCCAAACCAGAGGATTGAATGAGCAGTTCTTC
few	TRBD1	TRBV11-3	TRBJ2-2	CASSLGPLGGASGELFF	TGTGCCAGCAGCTTAGGCCCCTTAGGGGGCGCCTCCGGGGAGCTGTTTTTT
.	.	TRBV10-3	TRBJ2-3	CAISTLDRDTQYF	TGTGCCATCAGCACACTAGATAGAGATACGCAGTATTTT
few	.	TRBV7-7	TRBJ2-2	CASSSVTGNTGELFF	TGTGCTAGCTCCTCGGTGACAGGGAACACCGGGGAGCTGTTTTTT
few	TRBD2	TRBV5-1	TRBJ2-5	CASSLAASGGAWETQYF	TGCGCCAGCAGCTTGGCTGCTAGCGGGGGGGCCTGGGAGACCCAGTACTTC
.	.	TRBV7-2	TRBJ2-2	CASSPPDVGLNTGELFF	TGTGCCAGCAGCCCACCGGATGTAGGACTCAACACCGGGGAGCTGTTTTTT
.	.	TRBV5-1	TRBJ1-2	CASSPTDGGSSGYTF	TGCGCCAGCAGCCCGACAGACGGGGGGAGTTCTGGCTACACCTTC
.	.	TRBV5-1	TRBJ1-6	CASNRVGGPNSPLHF	TGCGCCAGCAACCGGGTCGGGGGACCCAATTCACCCCTCCACTTT
.	.	TRBV18	TRBJ1-2	CASSPPQTNYGYTF	TGTGCCAGCTCACCACCACAGACTAACTATGGCTACACCTTC
few	TRBD2	TRBV5-1	TRBJ2-1	CASSLGASGGNEQFF	TGCGCCAGCAGCTTGGGGGCTAGCGGGGGCAATGAGCAGTTCTTC
.	.	TRBV19	TRBJ1-2	CASTTGRVNYGYTF	TGTGCCAGTACCACCGGGAGGGTTAACTATGGCTACACCTTC
.	.	TRBV4-2	TRBJ1-6	CASSQAQGDNSPLHF	TGTGCCAGCAGCCAGGCACAGGGAGATAATTCACCCCTCCACTTT
.	TRBD1	TRBV5-6	TRBJ1-4	CASSRRPGGNEKLFF	TGTGCCAGCAGCAGAAGACCAGGGGGGAATGAAAAACTGTTTTTT
.	TRBD1	TRBV5-3	TRBJ1-6	CARSKDSGTGVHSPLHF	TGTGCCAGAAGCAAAGATTCCGGGACAGGGGTCCACTCACCCCTCCACTTT
once	.	TRBV4-2	TRBJ1-4	CASSRQSTNEKLFF	TGTGCCAGCAGCCGACAGTCAACTAATGAAAAACTGTTTTTT
.	.	TRBV27	TRBJ2-3	CASSLISDSWTDTQYF	TGTGCCAGCAGTTTAATCTCCGACAGCTGGACGGATACGCAGTATTTT
.	TRBD1	TRBV19	TRBJ1-2	CASTHGTDYLRGYTF	TGTGCCAGTACGCACGGGACAGACTACCTTAGAGGCTACACCTTC
.	.	TRBV11-3	TRBJ2-5	CASSLGPGQGSQYF	TGTGCCAGCAGCTTAGGTCCAGGGCAGGGCTCCCAGTACTTC
few	TRBD1	TRBV28	TRBJ1-2	CASSGGTVWRYGYTF	TGTGCCAGCAGTGGCGGGACAGTTTGGAGATATGGCTACACCTTC
.	.	TRBV5-1	TRBJ1-1	CASSLTGSGNTEAFF	TGCGCCAGCAGCTTAACAGGGAGCGGGAACACTGAAGCTTTCTTT
.	.	TRBV2	TRBJ1-2	CASSEALRGLYGYTF	TGTGCCAGCAGTGAAGCGCTTCGGGGGTTGTATGGCTACACCTTC
.	TRBD1	TRBV6-5	TRBJ1-1	CASSYSRQGDTEAFF	TGTGCCAGCAGTTACTCGCGACAGGGGGACACTGAAGCTTTCTTT
.	TRBD1	TRBV19	TRBJ1-2	CASSARTGSEGYTF	TGTGCCAGTAGTGCCCGGACAGGGTCGGAGGGCTACACCTTC
.	TRBD1	TRBV18	TRBJ1-5	CASSQTGQGDQPQHF	TGTGCCAGCTCGCAGACTGGACAGGGGGATCAGCCCCAGCATTTT
.	TRBD1	TRBV5-1	TRBJ1-2	CASSLGQGVDYGYTF	TGCGCCAGCAGCTTGGGACAGGGTGTTGACTATGGCTACACCTTC
.	TRBD2	TRBV19	TRBJ2-1	CASSPNSLAGASSYNEQFF	TGTGCCAGTAGTCCGAACTCACTAGCGGGGGCAAGCTCCTACAATGAGCAGTTCTTC
.	.	TRBV6-4	TRBJ2-3	CASSDGLTPKQYF	TGTGCCAGCAGTGACGGCTTGACACCTAAGCAGTATTTT
.	.	TRBV5-6	TRBJ1-2	CASSFGGENGYTF	TGTGCCAGCAGCTTCGGGGGGGAAAATGGCTACACCTTC